This T cell receptor beta chain emerged from a study of cytomegalovirus exposure and HLA in healthy donors. Germline V gene sequence: CDR1 LGHNA, CDR2 YSLEER. Unmatched junction bases numbered 11, after V lost 0 bases and J lost 7 bases. This CDR3 is 17 amino acids long. PCR involved 60 Vbeta and 13 Jbeta primers. Some clones are missing from TCRdb's copy, which holds only in-frame ones; the method was immunoSEQ multiplex PCR. The profile shows roughly 190,000 clones, about four fifths of them singletons. The TCR sequence derives from a man in his late teens or twenties in good health and CMV-seronegative. Material: PBMCs. The V gene is TRBV4-3, the J gene TRBJ2-1; 8 bases fit TRBD2. The DNA for the CDR3 is TGCGCCAGCAGCCAAGATGCGCGGGGGGCCCTACCAAATGAGCAGTTCTTC. It yields the protein CASSQDARGALPNEQFF.